These T cell receptor beta chains were read from a single sample in a study of blood T cell repertoires in COVID-19. Method: immunoSEQ multiplex PCR; TCRdb's copy keeps in-frame clones and lacks some. Of 53,000 or so clones in the sample, approximately 84% are singletons; the top ten hold about 15%. The sample comprised peripheral blood. The receptors come from a man aged 65 to 85 with active COVID-19. The conserved cysteine and the conserved F or W are not part of the CDR3 here.

V,length,CDR3
TRBV4-1,12,ASSPAGGSETQY
TRBV7-2,13,ASSLSRGNTGELF
TRBV7-9,11,ASSRQANTEAF
TRBV9,13,ASSVAGYATDTQY
TRBV27,13,ASRLTGFNNQPQH
TRBV7-2,15,ASSLGLRTNSYNEQF
TRBV27,13,ASSPLGEGPIEQF
TRBV28,13,ASSGETGVISPLH
TRBV10-3,13,AISGLAGATDTQY
TRBV7-2,15,ASSSGLAGAPTDTQY
TRBV6-5,11,ASSQGSSYEQY
TRBV9,11,ASPGASGSRQF
TRBV14,15,ASSHLRTSGRAGEQY
TRBV11-3,11,ASSSTRDTEAF
TRBV24-1,12,ATSEGRDNQPQH
TRBV19,14,ASNTGARRGNQPQH
TRBV4-3,19,ASSIWLMGPVSGRDTGELF
TRBV4-1,13,ASSQSGQGAYGYT
TRBV3-1/TRBV3-2,12,ASSQDWAYNEQF
TRBV5-1,10,ASSFPGGELF
TRBV27,12,ASSLQGAPEKLF
TRBV10-3,12,AISTGHSGTEAF
TRBV5-5,13,ASSLGDTSSYEQY
TRBV24-1,13,ATSDLTGSYNEQF
TRBV6-2/TRBV6-3,14,ASSYGGLAGSNEQF
TRBV2,11,ASSWTGDQPQH
TRBV4-1,14,ASSDRGLISGNTIY
TRBV27,11,ASSLSTGGEAF
TRBV10-3,14,AISELASRTKNIQY
TRBV5-6,11,ASSYDRNQPQH
TRBV2,12,ASSYRQGPQPQH
TRBV12-3/TRBV12-4,10,ASNLGETEAF
TRBV7-3,14,ASSLIGQGGDNEQF
TRBV5-1,12,ASSPGQLDQPQH
TRBV19,13,ASRKTRGGFEKLF
TRBV3-1/TRBV3-2,12,ASSQQGYTDTQY
TRBV6-5,13,ASSFGQASYNEQF
TRBV5-1,15,ASSLGLAGGVQETQY
TRBV30,14,AWSPRQGANTGELF
TRBV28,14,ASRARDRGMNTEAF